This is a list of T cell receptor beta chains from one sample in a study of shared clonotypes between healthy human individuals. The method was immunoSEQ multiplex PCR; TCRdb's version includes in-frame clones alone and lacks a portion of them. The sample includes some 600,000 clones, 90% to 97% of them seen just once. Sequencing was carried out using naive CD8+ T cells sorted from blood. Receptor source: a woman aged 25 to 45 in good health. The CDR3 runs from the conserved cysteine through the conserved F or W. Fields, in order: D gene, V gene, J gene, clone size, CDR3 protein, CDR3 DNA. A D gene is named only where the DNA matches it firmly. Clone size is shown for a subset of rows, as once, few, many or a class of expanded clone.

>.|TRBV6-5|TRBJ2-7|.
CASSYGVSYEQYF
TGTGCCAGCAGTTACGGGGTCTCCTACGAGCAGTACTTC
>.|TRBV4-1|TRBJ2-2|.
CASSQDFLRHGGTGELFF
TGCGCCAGCAGCCAAGATTTTTTGAGACATGGAGGCACCGGGGAGCTGTTTTTT
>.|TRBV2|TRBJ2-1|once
CASKDGFNEQFF
TGTGCCAGCAAAGATGGGTTTAATGAGCAGTTCTTC
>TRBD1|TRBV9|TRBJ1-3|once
CASSSRQGSSRGNTIYF
TGTGCCAGCAGCTCTCGACAGGGAAGTTCGCGAGGAAACACCATATATTTT
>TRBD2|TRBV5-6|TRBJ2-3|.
CASSRTGTSGTDTQYF
TGTGCCAGCAGTAGGACCGGGACTAGCGGCACAGATACGCAGTATTTT
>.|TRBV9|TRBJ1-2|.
CASSVGGADYGYTF
TGTGCCAGCAGCGTAGGGGGGGCCGACTATGGCTACACCTTC
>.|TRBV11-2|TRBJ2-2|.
CASSRETVANTGELFF
TGTGCCAGCAGCCGCGAGACAGTCGCGAACACCGGGGAGCTGTTTTTT
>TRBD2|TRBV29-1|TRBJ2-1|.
CSVEWTSAYNEQFF
TGCAGCGTTGAATGGACTAGCGCTTACAATGAGCAGTTCTTC
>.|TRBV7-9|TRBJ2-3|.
CASSHLGGPDTQYF
TGTGCCAGCAGTCATCTAGGGGGGCCAGATACGCAGTATTTT
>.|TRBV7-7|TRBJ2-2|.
CASSNDGELFF
TGTGCCAGCAGCAACGACGGGGAGCTGTTTTTT
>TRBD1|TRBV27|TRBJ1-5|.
CASSPGQGIWPQHF
TGTGCCAGCAGTCCCGGACAGGGAATATGGCCCCAGCATTTT
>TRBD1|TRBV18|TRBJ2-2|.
CASSPRDSNTGELFF
TGTGCCAGCTCACCCCGGGACAGCAACACCGGGGAGCTGTTTTTT
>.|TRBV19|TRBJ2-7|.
CASSLQLGPSQQYF
TGTGCCAGTAGCCTCCAACTGGGGCCTTCACAGCAGTACTTC
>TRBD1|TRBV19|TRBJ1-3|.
CASSRDRGNTIYF
TGTGCCAGTAGTAGGGACAGGGGAAACACCATATATTTT
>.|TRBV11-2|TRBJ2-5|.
CASSFPSSGETQYF
TGTGCCAGCAGCTTCCCCTCGTCCGGAGAGACCCAGTACTTC
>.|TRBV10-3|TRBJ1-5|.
CAISDEKNQPQHF
TGTGCCATCAGTGACGAGAAAAATCAGCCCCAGCATTTT
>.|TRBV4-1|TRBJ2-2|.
CASSQEVGPESGELFF
TGCGCCAGCAGCCAAGAAGTAGGGCCAGAATCCGGGGAGCTGTTTTTT
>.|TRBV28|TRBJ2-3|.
CASSLGSRWGTDTQYF
TGTGCCAGCAGTTTAGGTAGCCGGTGGGGCACAGATACGCAGTATTTT
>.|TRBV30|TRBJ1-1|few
CAWSVGGETEAFF
TGTGCCTGGAGTGTAGGGGGGGAGACTGAAGCTTTCTTT
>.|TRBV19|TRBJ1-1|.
CASLLNWGGTNTEAFF
TGTGCCAGCCTTCTAAATTGGGGGGGGACGAACACTGAAGCTTTCTTT
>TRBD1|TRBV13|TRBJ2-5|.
CASSPPNRGGETQYF
TGTGCCAGCAGCCCTCCGAACAGGGGCGGGGAGACCCAGTACTTC
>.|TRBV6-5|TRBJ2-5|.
CASSYAPPVYQETQYF
TGTGCCAGCAGTTACGCCCCCCCAGTTTACCAAGAGACCCAGTACTTC
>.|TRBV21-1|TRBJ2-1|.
CASIQGIADEQFF
TGTGCCAGCATACAGGGGATAGCCGATGAGCAGTTCTTC
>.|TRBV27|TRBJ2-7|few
CASSSTLYEQYF
TGTGCCAGCAGTTCGACCCTCTACGAGCAGTACTTC